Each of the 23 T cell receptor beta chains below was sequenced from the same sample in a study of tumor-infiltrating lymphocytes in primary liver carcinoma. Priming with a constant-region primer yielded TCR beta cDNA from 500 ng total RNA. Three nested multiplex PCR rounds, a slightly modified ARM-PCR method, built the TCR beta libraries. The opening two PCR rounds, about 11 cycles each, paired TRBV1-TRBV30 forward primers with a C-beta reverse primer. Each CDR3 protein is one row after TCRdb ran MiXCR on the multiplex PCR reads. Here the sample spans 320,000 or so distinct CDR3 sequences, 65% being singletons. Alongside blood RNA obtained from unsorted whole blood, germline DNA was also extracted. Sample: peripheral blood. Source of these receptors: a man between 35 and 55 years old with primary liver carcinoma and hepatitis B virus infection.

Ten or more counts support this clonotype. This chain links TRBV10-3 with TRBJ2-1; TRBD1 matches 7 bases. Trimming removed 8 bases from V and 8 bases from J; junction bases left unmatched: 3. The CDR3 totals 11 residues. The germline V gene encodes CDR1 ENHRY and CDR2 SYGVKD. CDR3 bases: TGTGCCATCGCAACAGGGGATGAGCAGTTCTTC. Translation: CAIATGDEQFF.

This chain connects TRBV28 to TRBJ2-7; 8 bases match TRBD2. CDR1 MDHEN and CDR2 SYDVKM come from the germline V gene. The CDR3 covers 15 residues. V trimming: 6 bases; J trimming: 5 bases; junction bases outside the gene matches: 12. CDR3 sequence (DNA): TGTGCCAGCAGGGGGTACGGGAGGGCCGGCGACGAGCAGTACTTC. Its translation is CASRGYGRAGDEQYF.

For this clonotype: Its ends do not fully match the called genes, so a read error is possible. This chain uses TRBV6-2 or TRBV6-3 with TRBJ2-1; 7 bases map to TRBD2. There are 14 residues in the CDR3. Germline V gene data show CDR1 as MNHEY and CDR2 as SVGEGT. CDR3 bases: TGTGCCAGCACCGGGACTATCGTATACAGTGAGCAGTTCTTC. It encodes CASTGTIVYSEQFF.

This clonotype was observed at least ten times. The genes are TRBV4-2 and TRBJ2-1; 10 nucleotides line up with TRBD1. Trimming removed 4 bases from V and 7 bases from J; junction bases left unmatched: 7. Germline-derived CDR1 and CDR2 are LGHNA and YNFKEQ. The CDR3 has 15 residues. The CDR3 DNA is TGTGCCAGCAGCCGACCGACAGGGGGCACGAATGAGCAGTTCTTC. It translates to CASSRPTGGTNEQFF.

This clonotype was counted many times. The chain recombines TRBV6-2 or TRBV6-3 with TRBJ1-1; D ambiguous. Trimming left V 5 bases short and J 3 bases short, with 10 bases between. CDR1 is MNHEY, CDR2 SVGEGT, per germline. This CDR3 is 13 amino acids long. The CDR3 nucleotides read TGTGCCAGCAGTAGCGGGTTACACACTGAAGCTTTCTTT. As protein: CASSSGLHTEAFF.

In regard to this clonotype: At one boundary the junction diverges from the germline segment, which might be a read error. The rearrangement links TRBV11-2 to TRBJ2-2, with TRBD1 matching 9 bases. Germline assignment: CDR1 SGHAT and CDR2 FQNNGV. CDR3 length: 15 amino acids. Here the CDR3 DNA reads TGTACCAGCAGGGGGGGGACAGGGATCACCAGGGAGCTGTTTTTT. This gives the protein CTSRGGTGITRELFF.

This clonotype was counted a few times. CDR3 sequence (DNA): TGTGCCAGCACCATGAAGGAGAAGGGAATGGAAGATACGCAGTATTTT. This codes for CASTMKEKGMEDTQYF. J is TRBJ2-3 and V is TRBV2; D is unclear. Per germline, CDR1 SNHLY and CDR2 FYNNEI. The CDR3 is 16 residues long. V dropped 7 bases and J dropped 5 bases, with 22 bases sitting between them.

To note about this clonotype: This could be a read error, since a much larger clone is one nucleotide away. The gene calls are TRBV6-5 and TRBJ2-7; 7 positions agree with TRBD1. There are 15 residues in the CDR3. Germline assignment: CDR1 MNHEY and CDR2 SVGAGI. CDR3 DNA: TGTGCCTGCAGCCTCAGGACAGGCAGCTCCTACGAGCAGTACTTC. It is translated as CACSLRTGSSYEQYF.

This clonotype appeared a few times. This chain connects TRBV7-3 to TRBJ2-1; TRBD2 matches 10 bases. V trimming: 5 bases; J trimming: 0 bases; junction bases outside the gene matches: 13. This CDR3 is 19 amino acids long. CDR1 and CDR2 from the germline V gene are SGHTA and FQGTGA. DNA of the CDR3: TGTGCCAGCAGCCCTGATCCGGGACTAGCGTCCAGCTCCTACAATGAGCAGTTCTTC. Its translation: CASSPDPGLASSSYNEQFF.

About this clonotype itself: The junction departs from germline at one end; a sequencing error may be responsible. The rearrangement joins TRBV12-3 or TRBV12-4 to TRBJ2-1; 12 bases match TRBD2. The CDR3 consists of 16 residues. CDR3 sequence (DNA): TGTGCCAGCGGTTTAAGGCTAGCGGGAGGGTACAATGAGCAGTCCTTC. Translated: CASGLRLAGGYNEQSF.

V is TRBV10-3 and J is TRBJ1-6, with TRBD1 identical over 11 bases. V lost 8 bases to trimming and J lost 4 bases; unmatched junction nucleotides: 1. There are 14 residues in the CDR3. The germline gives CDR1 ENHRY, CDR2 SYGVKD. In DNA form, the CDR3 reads TGTGCCATCGGACAGGGGGCTTATAATTCACCCCTCCACTTT. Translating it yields CAIGQGAYNSPLHF.

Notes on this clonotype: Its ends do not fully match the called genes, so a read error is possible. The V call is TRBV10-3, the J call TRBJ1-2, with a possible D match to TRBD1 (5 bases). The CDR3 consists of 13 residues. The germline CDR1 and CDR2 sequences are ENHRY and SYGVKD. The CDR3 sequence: CAIGEQVLEGYTF. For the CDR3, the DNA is TGTGCCATCGGTGAACAGGTCCTTGAGGGCTACACCTTC.

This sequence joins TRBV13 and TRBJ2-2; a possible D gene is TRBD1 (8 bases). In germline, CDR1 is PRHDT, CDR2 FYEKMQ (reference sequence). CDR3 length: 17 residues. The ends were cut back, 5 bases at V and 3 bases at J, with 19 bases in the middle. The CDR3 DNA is TGTGCCAGCAGCCCGAGGAACACAGGGGGGGACACCGGGGAGCTGTTTTTT. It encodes CASSPRNTGGDTGELFF.

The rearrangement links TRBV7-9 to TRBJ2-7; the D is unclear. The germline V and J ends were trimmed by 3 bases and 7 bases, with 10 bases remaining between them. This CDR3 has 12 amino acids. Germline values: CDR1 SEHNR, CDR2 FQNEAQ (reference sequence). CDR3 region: CASSFGRWEQYF. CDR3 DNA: TGTGCCAGCAGCTTTGGGCGCTGGGAGCAGTACTTC.

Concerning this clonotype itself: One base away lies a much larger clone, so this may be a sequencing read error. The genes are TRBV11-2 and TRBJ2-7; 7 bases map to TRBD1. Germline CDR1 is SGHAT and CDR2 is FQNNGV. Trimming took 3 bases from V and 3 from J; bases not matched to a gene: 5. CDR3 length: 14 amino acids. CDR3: CASSFPGQCYEQYF. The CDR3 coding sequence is TGTGCCAGCAGCTTCCCGGGACAGTGCTACGAGCAGTACTTC.

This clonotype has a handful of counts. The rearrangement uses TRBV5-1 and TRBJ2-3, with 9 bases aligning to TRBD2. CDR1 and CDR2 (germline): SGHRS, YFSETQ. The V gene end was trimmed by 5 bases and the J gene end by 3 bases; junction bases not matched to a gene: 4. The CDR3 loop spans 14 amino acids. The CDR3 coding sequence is TGCGCCAGCAGGGGGCTAGCGGGAACAGATACGCAGTATTTT. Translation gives CASRGLAGTDTQYF.

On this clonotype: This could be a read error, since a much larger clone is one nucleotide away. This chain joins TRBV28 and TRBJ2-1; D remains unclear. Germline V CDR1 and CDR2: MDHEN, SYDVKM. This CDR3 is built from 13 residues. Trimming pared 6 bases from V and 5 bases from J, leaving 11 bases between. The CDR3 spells CASSRRSDNEQFF. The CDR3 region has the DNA TGTGCCAGCAGCCGTCGAAGCGACAATGAGCAGTTCTTC.

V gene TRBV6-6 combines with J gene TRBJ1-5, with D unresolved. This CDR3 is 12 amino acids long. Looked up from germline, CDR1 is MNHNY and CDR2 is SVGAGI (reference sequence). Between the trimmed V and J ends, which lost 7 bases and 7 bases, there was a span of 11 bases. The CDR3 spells CASTPKDQPQHF. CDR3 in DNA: TGTGCCAGCACCCCCAAGGACCAGCCCCAGCATTTT.

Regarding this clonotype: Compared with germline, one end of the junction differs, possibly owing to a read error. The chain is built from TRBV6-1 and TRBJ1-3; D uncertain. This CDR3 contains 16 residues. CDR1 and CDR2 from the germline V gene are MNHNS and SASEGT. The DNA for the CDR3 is TGTGCCGGCAGTTCGGCCACCACTTTGATTGGAAACACCATATATTTT. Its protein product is CAGSSATTLIGNTIYF.

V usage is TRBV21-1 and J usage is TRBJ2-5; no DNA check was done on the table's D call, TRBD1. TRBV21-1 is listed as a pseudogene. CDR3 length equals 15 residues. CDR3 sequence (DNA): TGTGCCAGCAGCATCGGACAGGAAGTAGGAGAGACCCAGTACTTC. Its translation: CASSIGQEVGETQYF.

Here the CDR3 reads CASSSIAGTDTQYF. DNA of the CDR3: TGTGCCAGCAGCTCCATAGCGGGGACAGATACGCAGTATTTT. This chain links TRBV11-2 with TRBJ2-3, with 8 bases that match TRBD2. Germline V gene lookup returns CDR1 SGHAT and CDR2 FQNNGV. V lost 4 bases to trimming and J lost 3 bases; unmatched junction nucleotides: 3. The CDR3 covers 14 residues. Based on the CDR3 plus reference TRBV11-2 and TRBJ2-3, the full variable domain is EAGVAQSPRYKIIEKRQSVAFWCNPISGHATLYWYQQILGQGPKLLIQFQNNGVVDDSQLPKDRFSAERLKGVDSTLKIQPAKLEDSAVYLCASSSIAGTDTQYFGPGTRLTVL.

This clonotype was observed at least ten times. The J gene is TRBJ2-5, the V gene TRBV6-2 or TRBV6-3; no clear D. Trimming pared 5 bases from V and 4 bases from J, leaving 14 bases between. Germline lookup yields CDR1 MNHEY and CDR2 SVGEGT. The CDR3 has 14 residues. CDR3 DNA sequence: TGTGCCAGCAGTGGTGTTTACCTCGGAGAGACCCAGTACTTC. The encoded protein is CASSGVYLGETQYF.

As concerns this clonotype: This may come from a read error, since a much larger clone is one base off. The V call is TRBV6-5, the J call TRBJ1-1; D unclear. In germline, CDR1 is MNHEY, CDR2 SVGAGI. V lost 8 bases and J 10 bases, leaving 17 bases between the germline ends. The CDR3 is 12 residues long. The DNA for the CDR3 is TGTGCCAGCCTTCCCTATGGAGAGAGAGCTTTCTTT. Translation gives CASLPYGERAFF.